What follows are 2 T cell receptor beta chains derived from one specimen sequenced in a study of cytomegalovirus exposure and HLA in healthy donors. PCR amplification relied on 60 Vbeta primers (plus 13 Jbeta primers). TCRdb's copy holds only in-frame clones and misses some; the assay was immunoSEQ multiplex PCR. The table lists more than 150,000 clones, over 70% of them singletons. Sequenced sample: PBMCs. Receptor source: a man between 18 and 29 years old in good health and CMV-seronegative.

This clone has just a few counts. This rearrangement joins TRBV6-5 to TRBJ2-1; D may be TRBD1 (5 bases). V was trimmed by 0 bases and J by 2 bases, leaving 8 bases between them. The CDR3 runs to 15 residues. The V gene's germline CDR1 is MNHEY and CDR2 SVGAGI. CDR3 nucleotides: TGTGCCAGCAGTTACTCGACAGCGACCTACAATGAGCAGTTCTTC. As protein: CASSYSTATYNEQFF.

V gene TRBV7-8 combines with J gene TRBJ1-3; the D gene is possibly TRBD1 (5 bases). The CDR3 runs to 14 residues. Germline lookup yields CDR1 SGHVS and CDR2 FQNEAQ. V lost 3 bases and J 0 bases, leaving 6 bases between the germline ends. The CDR3 coding sequence is TGTGCCAGCAGCTTGGACACCTCTGGAAACACCATATATTTT. Protein product: CASSLDTSGNTIYF.